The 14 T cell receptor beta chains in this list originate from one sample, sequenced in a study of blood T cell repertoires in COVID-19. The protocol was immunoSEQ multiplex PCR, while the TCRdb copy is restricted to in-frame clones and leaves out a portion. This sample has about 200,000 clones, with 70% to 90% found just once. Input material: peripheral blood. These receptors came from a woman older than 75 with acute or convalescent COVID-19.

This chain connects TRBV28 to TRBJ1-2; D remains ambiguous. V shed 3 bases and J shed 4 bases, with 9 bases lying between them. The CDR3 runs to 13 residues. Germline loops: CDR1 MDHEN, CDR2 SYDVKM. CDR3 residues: CASSLEGIYGYTF. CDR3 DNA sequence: TGTGCCAGCAGTTTGGAGGGTATCTATGGCTACACCTTC.

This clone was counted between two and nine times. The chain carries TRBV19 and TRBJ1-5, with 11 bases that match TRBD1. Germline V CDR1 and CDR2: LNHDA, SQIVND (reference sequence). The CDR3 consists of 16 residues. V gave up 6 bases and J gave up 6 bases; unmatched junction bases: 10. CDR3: CASRLQGQGDGQPQHF. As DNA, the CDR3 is TGTGCCAGTAGACTACAGGGACAGGGGGACGGTCAGCCCCAGCATTTT.

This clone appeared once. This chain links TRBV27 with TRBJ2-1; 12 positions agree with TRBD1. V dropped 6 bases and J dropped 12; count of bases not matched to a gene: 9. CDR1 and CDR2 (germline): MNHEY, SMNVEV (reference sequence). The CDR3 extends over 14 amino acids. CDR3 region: CASSPGTGGVRQFF. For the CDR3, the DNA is TGTGCCAGCAGCCCCGGGACAGGGGGCGTGAGGCAGTTCTTC.

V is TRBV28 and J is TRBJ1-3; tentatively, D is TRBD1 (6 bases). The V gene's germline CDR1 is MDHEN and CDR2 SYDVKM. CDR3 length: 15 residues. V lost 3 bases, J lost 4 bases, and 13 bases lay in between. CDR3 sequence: CASSFGGLGGNTIYF. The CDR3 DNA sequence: TGTGCCAGCAGTTTCGGGGGGCTAGGGGGAAACACCATATATTTT.

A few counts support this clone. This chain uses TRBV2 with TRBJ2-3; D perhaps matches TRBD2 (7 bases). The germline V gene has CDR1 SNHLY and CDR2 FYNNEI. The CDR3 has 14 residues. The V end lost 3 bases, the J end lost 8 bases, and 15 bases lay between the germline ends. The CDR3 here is CASSEGGARVTQYF. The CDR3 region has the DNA TGTGCCAGCAGTGAGGGGGGGGCTCGGGTTACGCAGTATTTT. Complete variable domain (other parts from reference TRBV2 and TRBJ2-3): EPEVTQTPSHQVTQMGQEVILRCVPISNHLYFYWYRQILGQKVEFLVSFYNNEISEKSEIFDDQFSVERPDGSNFTLKIRSTKLEDSAMYFCASSEGGARVTQYFGPGTRLTVL.

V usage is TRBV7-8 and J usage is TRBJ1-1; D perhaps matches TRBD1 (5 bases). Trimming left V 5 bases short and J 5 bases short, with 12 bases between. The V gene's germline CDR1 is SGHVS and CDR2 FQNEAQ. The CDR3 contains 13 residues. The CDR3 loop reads CASSVGSGTEAFF. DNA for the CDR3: TGTGCCAGCAGCGTTGGGTCAGGGACTGAAGCTTTCTTT. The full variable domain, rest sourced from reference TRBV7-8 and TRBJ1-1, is GAGVSQSPRYKVAKRGQDVALRCDPISGHVSLFWYQQALGQGPEFLTYFQNEAQLDKSGLPSDRFFAERPEGSVSTLKIQRTQQEDSAVYLCASSVGSGTEAFFGQGTRLTVV.

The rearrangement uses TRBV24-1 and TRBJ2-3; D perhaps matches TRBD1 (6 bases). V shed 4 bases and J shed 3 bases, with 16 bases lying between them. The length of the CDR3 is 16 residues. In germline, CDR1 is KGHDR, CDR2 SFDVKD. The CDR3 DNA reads TGTGCCACCAGTGACCCACAACAGGGTATTACAGATACGCAGTATTTT. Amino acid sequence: CATSDPQQGITDTQYF.

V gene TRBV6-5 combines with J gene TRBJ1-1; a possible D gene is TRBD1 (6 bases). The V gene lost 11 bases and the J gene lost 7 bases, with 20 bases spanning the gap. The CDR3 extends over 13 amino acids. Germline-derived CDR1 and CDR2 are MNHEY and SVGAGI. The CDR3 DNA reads TGTGCCTCGGAGACCCCAGGGACAAATGAAGCTTTCTTT. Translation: CASETPGTNEAFF.

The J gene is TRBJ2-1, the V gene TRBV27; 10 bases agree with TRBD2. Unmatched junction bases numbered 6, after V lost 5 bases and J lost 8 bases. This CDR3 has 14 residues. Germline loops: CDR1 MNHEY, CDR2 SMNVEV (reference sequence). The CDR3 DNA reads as TGTGCCAGCAGTCCTCTAGCGGGGGAAGATGAGCAGTTCTTC. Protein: CASSPLAGEDEQFF.

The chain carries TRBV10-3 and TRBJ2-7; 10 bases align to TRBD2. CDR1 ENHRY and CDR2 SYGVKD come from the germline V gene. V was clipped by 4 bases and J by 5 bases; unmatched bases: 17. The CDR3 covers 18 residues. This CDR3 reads CAISGEGAPASGSHEQYF. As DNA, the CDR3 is TGTGCCATCAGTGGGGAGGGGGCGCCGGCTAGCGGGAGCCACGAGCAGTACTTC.

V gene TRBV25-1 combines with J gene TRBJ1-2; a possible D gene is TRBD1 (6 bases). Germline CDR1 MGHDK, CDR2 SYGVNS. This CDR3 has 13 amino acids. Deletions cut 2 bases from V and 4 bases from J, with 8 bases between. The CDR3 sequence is CASSEQGTYGYTF. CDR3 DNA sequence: TGTGCCAGCAGTGAACAGGGGACCTATGGCTACACCTTC.

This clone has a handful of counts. The CDR3 coding sequence is TGTGCCAGCAGTTACTCGTGGCAGGACTACGAGCAGTACTTC. As protein: CASSYSWQDYEQYF. The chain combines TRBV6-6 with TRBJ2-7; D remains ambiguous. The CDR3 sequence is 14 residues long. V was clipped by 0 bases and J by 3 bases, with 9 bases between them. In germline, CDR1 is MNHNY, CDR2 SVGAGI (reference sequence).

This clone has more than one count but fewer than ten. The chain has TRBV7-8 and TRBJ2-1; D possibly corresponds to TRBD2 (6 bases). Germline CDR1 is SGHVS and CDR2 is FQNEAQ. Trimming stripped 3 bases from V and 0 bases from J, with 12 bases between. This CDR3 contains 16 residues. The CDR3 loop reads CASSFYGSSSYNEQFF. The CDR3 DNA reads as TGTGCCAGCAGCTTTTACGGGAGCAGCTCCTACAATGAGCAGTTCTTC.

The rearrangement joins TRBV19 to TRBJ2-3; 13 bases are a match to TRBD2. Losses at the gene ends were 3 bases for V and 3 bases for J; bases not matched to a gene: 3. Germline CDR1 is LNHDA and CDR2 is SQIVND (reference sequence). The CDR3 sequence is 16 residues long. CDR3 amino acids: CASSIRTSGRTDTQYF. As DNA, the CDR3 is TGTGCCAGTAGTATCCGGACTAGCGGGAGAACAGATACGCAGTATTTT.